Shown below are 4 T cell receptor beta chains from a single sample sequenced in a study of cytomegalovirus exposure and HLA in healthy donors. The PCR employed 60 Vbeta primers together with 13 Jbeta primers. Some clones are missing from TCRdb's copy, which holds only in-frame ones; the method was immunoSEQ multiplex PCR. The sample records about 100,000 clones, around three quarters being singletons. Sequencing was performed on PBMCs. Receptor source: a man aged 35-49 years in good health and CMV-seronegative.

J is TRBJ2-7 and V is TRBV7-9; tentative D call: TRBD1 (7 bases). The CDR3 runs to 14 residues. Trimming shortened V by 3 bases and J by 1 base, and 10 bases separated the two germline ends. The germline V gene encodes CDR1 SEHNR and CDR2 FQNEAQ (reference sequence). The CDR3 loop reads CASSFSGGSYEQYF. The CDR3 nucleotides read TGTGCCAGCAGCTTTTCAGGGGGGTCCTACGAGCAGTACTTC.

V gene TRBV7-9 combines with J gene TRBJ2-1; D gene uncertain. The germline CDR1 and CDR2 sequences are SEHNR and FQNEAQ (reference sequence). The CDR3 sequence is 14 residues long. Trimming took 2 bases from V and 0 from J, leaving 5 bases between them. The CDR3 nucleotides are TGTGCCAGCAGCTTACCTCTCTCCTACAATGAGCAGTTCTTC. Encoded protein: CASSLPLSYNEQFF. Combining the CDR3 with reference TRBV7-9 and TRBJ2-1 gives the whole variable domain DTGVSQNPRHKITKRGQNVTFRCDPISEHNRLYWYRQTLGQGPEFLTYFQNEAQLEKSRLLSDRFSAERPKGSFSTLEIQRTEQGDSAMYLCASSLPLSYNEQFFGPGTRLTVL.

The rearrangement uses TRBV5-8 and TRBJ2-5; TRBD1 matches 10 bases. The V gene's germline CDR1 is SGHTS and CDR2 YDEGEE. V lost 3 bases to trimming and J lost 5 bases; unmatched junction nucleotides: 13. The CDR3 runs to 17 residues. The CDR3 bases are TGTGCCAGCAGCTCCCCGGACAGGGGGTTTAGGAGGGAGACCCAGTACTTC. Translating gives CASSSPDRGFRRETQYF.

The chain recombines TRBV7-7 with TRBJ1-1; unclear D gene. Germline V gene sequence: CDR1 SSHAT, CDR2 FNYEAQ (reference sequence). The CDR3 is 13 amino acids. The germline V and J ends were trimmed by 5 bases and 4 bases, with 11 bases remaining between them. In DNA, the CDR3 is TGTGCCAGCAGCCGCGATTGGAGCACTGAAGCTTTCTTT. Its translation is CASSRDWSTEAFF.